The 21 T cell receptor beta chains given below trace back to one sample, sequenced in a study of CD8+CD57+ T cells in acquired aplastic anemia. Those patients picked for sequencing had displayed CD8+CD57+ cell expansion on flow cytometry. Genomic DNA templated the TCR beta VDJ and CDR3 profiling. In TCRdb, the reads were re-called with MiXCR into one record per CDR3 protein. The sample has about 98,000 distinct CDR3 sequences, approximately 73% seen once. The sequenced material came from sorted CD4+, CD8+, or CD8+CD57+ T cells (not recorded which) from PBMCs. The receptors were gathered from a human donor with aplastic anemia.

This clonotype was observed a single time. CDR3 DNA sequence: TGCAGTGCTTCCCTCCGAAGCGGGAGACCAGATACGCAGTATTTT. Translating it yields CSASLRSGRPDTQYF. The V and J genes are TRBV20-1 and TRBJ2-3; 8 nucleotides match TRBD2. The CDR3 totals 15 residues. The germline gives CDR1 DFQATT, CDR2 SNEGSKA (reference sequence). The trim removed 5 bases at V and 4 bases at J, leaving 11 bases unmatched.

The rearrangement uses TRBV5-1 and TRBJ1-5; D is unclear. The CDR3 length is 15 residues. The V and J ends lost 0 bases and 2 bases respectively, with 9 bases between them. The V gene's germline CDR1 is SGHRS and CDR2 YFSETQ. CDR3 DNA: TGCGCCAGCAGCTTGGGTGGGGATCGCAATCAGCCCCAGCATTTT. Translated: CASSLGGDRNQPQHF.

Details on this clonotype: No conserved phenylalanine or tryptophan ends this CDR3, so it is likely a read error. The V call is TRBV19, the J call TRBJ1-3; tentative D call: TRBD1 (5 bases). The CDR3 sequence is 16 residues long. Germline CDR1 LNHDA, CDR2 SQIVND (reference sequence). V was cut by 3 bases and J by 4 bases, with 16 bases left in between. In DNA form, the CDR3 reads TGTGCCAGTAGTATCGGGGGAGAAGGGACCGGAAACACCATATATTCT. The encoded protein is CASSIGGEGTGNTIYS.

V is TRBV7-2 and J is TRBJ1-6; D is undetermined. There are 14 residues in the CDR3. Germline loops: CDR1 SGHTA, CDR2 FQGNSA. The V end lost 2 bases, the J end lost 5 bases, and 7 bases lay between the germline ends. DNA of the CDR3: TGTGCCAGCAGCTTACTTAATCATAATTCACCCCTCCACTTT. Residues: CASSLLNHNSPLHF.

The chain links TRBV12-3 or TRBV12-4 to TRBJ2-1; D not resolved. V dropped 6 bases and J dropped 0 bases, with 0 bases sitting between them. The CDR3 has 11 residues. The CDR3 reads CASSSYNEQFF. CDR3 sequence (DNA): TGTGCCAGCAGCTCCTACAATGAGCAGTTCTTC.

V gene TRBV20-1 combines with J gene TRBJ1-3; 9 bases map to TRBD1. This CDR3 has 16 residues. Germline CDR1 reads DFQATT; CDR2 reads SNEGSKA (reference sequence). J was trimmed by 2 bases and V by 3 bases; bases with no gene match: 8. DNA of the CDR3: TGCAGTGCTAGCCCCCTGGGACAGGGAGCTGGAAACACCATATATTTT. Residues: CSASPLGQGAGNTIYF.

The chain recombines TRBV2 with TRBJ1-1; D ambiguous. The germline V gene encodes CDR1 SNHLY and CDR2 FYNNEI. The CDR3 is made up of 13 amino acids. The V gene lost 6 bases and the J gene lost 2 bases, with 10 bases spanning the gap. CDR3 loop: CASRKDLNTEAFF. The CDR3 DNA reads as TGTGCCAGCAGGAAGGACCTCAACACTGAAGCTTTCTTT.

The rearrangement joins TRBV24-1 to TRBJ2-3; possibly TRBD1 for D (5 bases). V gave up 4 bases and J gave up 6 bases, with 16 bases separating them. Germline V CDR1 and CDR2: KGHDR, SFDVKD. This CDR3 has 15 amino acids. The CDR3 is CATSDPGHLPDTQYF. The CDR3 region has the DNA TGTGCCACCAGTGACCCAGGACACCTCCCCGATACGCAGTATTTT.

This clonotype was observed a few times. The V call is TRBV10-1, the J call TRBJ1-1, with D possibly being TRBD1 (5 bases). Trimming cost V 0 bases and J 5 bases, with 7 bases left between them. Germline-derived CDR1 and CDR2 are WNHNN and SYGVQD (reference sequence). This CDR3 contains 13 residues. The chain's CDR3 is CASSESRGTEAFF. As DNA, the CDR3 is TGCGCCAGCAGTGAGTCGCGGGGGACTGAAGCTTTCTTT.

The chain is built from TRBV7-9 and TRBJ1-1; D not certain. Germline V gene sequence: CDR1 SEHNR, CDR2 FQNEAQ (reference sequence). CDR3 size: 14 residues. Trimming removed 4 bases at V and 9 bases at J, with 18 bases between. The CDR3: CASSSNGQGPKAFF. CDR3 DNA sequence: TGTGCCAGCAGCTCCAATGGTCAAGGACCTAAAGCTTTCTTT.

This rearrangement joins TRBV10-1 to TRBJ2-6, with D unresolved. V lost 0 bases to trimming and J lost 1 base, with 7 bases between them. The CDR3 totals 16 residues. In germline, CDR1 is WNHNN, CDR2 SYGVQD (reference sequence). The chain's CDR3 is CASSESVGSGANVLTF. In DNA form, the CDR3 reads TGCGCCAGCAGTGAGTCTGTGGGGTCTGGGGCCAACGTCCTGACTTTC.

This clonotype has more than one count but fewer than ten. V gene TRBV7-2 combines with J gene TRBJ1-6; D not resolved. Trimming left V 0 bases short and J 7 bases short, with 4 bases between. CDR1 is SGHTA and CDR2 is FQGNSA in the germline V gene. The CDR3 runs to 13 residues. For the CDR3, the DNA is TGTGCCAGCAGCTTAGCAGGGAATTCACCCCTCCACTTT. It yields the protein CASSLAGNSPLHF.

The CDR3 DNA sequence: TGTGCCATCAGTGAGGGTCCCTCCTACGAGCAGTACTTC. Its protein is CAISEGPSYEQYF. This rearrangement joins TRBV10-3 to TRBJ2-7; D is ambiguous. This CDR3 comprises 13 residues. Deletions cut 2 bases from V and 0 bases from J, with 5 bases between. CDR1 and CDR2 (germline): ENHRY, SYGVKD.

The genes are TRBV7-9 and TRBJ1-6, with TRBD1 matching over 8 bases. V shed 5 bases, J shed 12 bases, and the junction held 6 bases outside the gene matches. The CDR3 is 13 amino acids. CDR1 and CDR2 from the germline V gene are SEHNR and FQNEAQ (reference sequence). CDR3 nucleotides: TGTGCCAGCAGCCTCGGACAGGGAGGACCCCTCCACTTT. Its protein product is CASSLGQGGPLHF.

This clonotype is termed medium-sized. This chain connects TRBV10-1 to TRBJ2-7; 10 bases are shared with TRBD2. Germline-derived CDR1 and CDR2 are WNHNN and SYGVQD (reference sequence). This CDR3 is built from 15 residues. V lost 5 bases and J lost 3; bases outside the gene matches: 7. The CDR3 DNA sequence: TGCGCCAGCAGTCAAGGACTAGCGGTGGACTACGAGCAGTACTTC. Protein sequence: CASSQGLAVDYEQYF.

This clonotype was recorded only once. V and J are TRBV20-1 and TRBJ2-5; D is undetermined. Germline assignment: CDR1 DFQATT and CDR2 SNEGSKA (reference sequence). V lost 5 bases and J lost 1, with 14 bases in between. This CDR3 contains 14 residues. CDR3 bases: TGCAGTGCTCTCCCAAGTACCACCCAAGAGACCCAGTACTTC. Protein: CSALPSTTQETQYF.

The chain recombines TRBV2 with TRBJ2-5; possibly TRBD1 or TRBD2 for D (5 bases each). V was trimmed by 7 bases and J by 4 bases, leaving 16 bases between them. The CDR3 runs to 14 residues. Germline CDR1 SNHLY, CDR2 FYNNEI. For the CDR3, the DNA is TGTGCCAGCAAGGCGAGGTTGGGGACAGAGACCCAGTACTTC. Amino acids: CASKARLGTETQYF.

V usage is TRBV19 and J usage is TRBJ2-7; 10 nucleotides align to TRBD2. Germline V CDR1 and CDR2: LNHDA, SQIVND (reference sequence). The CDR3 spans 16 residues. V shed 1 base, J shed 1 base, and the junction held 4 bases outside the gene matches. The CDR3 region is CASSIGGTSVSYEQYF. CDR3 nucleotide sequence: TGTGCCAGTAGTATAGGCGGGACTAGCGTTTCCTACGAGCAGTACTTC.

The chain recombines TRBV7-9 with TRBJ1-1, with 8 bases identical to TRBD1. Looked up from germline, CDR1 is SEHNR and CDR2 is FQNEAQ (reference sequence). The V segment lost 7 bases and the J segment 4 bases; nucleotides outside the gene matches: 5. This CDR3 has 13 residues. The CDR3 nucleotides read TGTGCCAGCACCATAGACAGGGGCACTGAAGCTTTCTTT. This translates into CASTIDRGTEAFF.

The V and J genes are TRBV6-1 and TRBJ2-7; 14 nucleotides align to TRBD2. The junction had 7 bases not matched to a gene; V was cut back by 7 bases and J by 5 bases. The germline V gene encodes CDR1 MNHNS and CDR2 SASEGT. The CDR3 has 15 residues. The chain's CDR3 is CASKRGTSGRDEQYF. The CDR3 DNA reads TGTGCCAGCAAGAGAGGGACTAGCGGGAGAGACGAGCAGTACTTC.

J is TRBJ2-5 and V is TRBV6-1, with 12 bases identical to TRBD2. The CDR3 extends over 16 amino acids. Germline CDR1 reads MNHNS; CDR2 reads SASEGT. J lost 6 bases, V lost 6 bases, and 11 bases had no gene match. CDR3 DNA sequence: TGTGCCAGCAGGGATCTAGCGGGGGGGCTGGGTAAGACCCAGTACTTC. Translated, it gives CASRDLAGGLGKTQYF.